This passage covers 25 T cell receptor delta chains from one sample sequenced in a study of γδ T cells in repeated Plasmodium falciparum infection. Gammadelta T cells were flow-sorted from PBMC into Vgamma9/Vdelta2+ and Vdelta2-negative populations for bulk analysis. TCRdb processed the multiplex PCR reads again with the CATT caller. The data show about 51,000 delta-chain clones, roughly 1.9% seen once. The specimen was gamma-delta T cells from blood. These receptors were collected from a pool of human donors (malaria-infected and uninfected, not separated).

This clone appeared many times. A far larger clone differs by one base, so this is likely a read error. Other DNA sequences in this sample translate to the same CDR3. This chain links TRAV38-2/DV8 with TRDJ1, with D possibly TRDD3 on 6 matching bases. TCRdb gives no J gene; it was assigned here by matching the DNA to germline. V lost 1 base and J 0 bases, leaving 34 bases between the germline ends. This CDR3 contains 23 residues. Looked up from germline, CDR1 is TSESDYY and CDR2 is QEAYKQQN. The CDR3 reads CAYRSRRPQTARGYTEYTDKLIF. The DNA of the CDR3 is TGTGCTTATAGGAGCCGCCGACCCCAAACCGCCCGAGGATACACCGAGTACACCGATAAACTCATCTTT.

This clone was detected a few times. One base separates it from a far larger clone, so it is likely a read error. The sample contains more than one DNA sequence encoding this CDR3. The V and J genes are TRDV1 and TRDJ1; either TRDD2 or TRDD3 may supply D (6 bases each). Matching the DNA to germline supplied the J gene, which TCRdb does not give. There are 21 residues in the CDR3. Germline loops: CDR1 TSWWSYY, CDR2 QGS. This chain's CDR3 is CALGGQTPFHRLLMYTDKLIF. DNA for the CDR3: TGTGCCCTTGGGGGCCAAACGCCCTTCCATAGGTTGCTGATGTACACCGATAAACTCATCTTT.

Worth noting for this clone: A read error likely explains why the TCRdb protein, taken from a much larger clone, differs from this DNA's translation at residue 15; the protein shown is translated from the DNA. CDR3 sequence (DNA): TGTGCCTGTGACATTTTACTGGGGGTCCCTGGGCCCTGGGACATCCGACAGATGTTTTTC. Translation gives CACDILLGVPGPWDIRQMFF. This rearrangement joins TRDV2 to TRDJ3; 8 bases agree with TRDD3. The J gene, absent from TCRdb, was called here by matching the DNA to germline. Germline V gene lookup returns CDR1 GEAIGNYY and CDR2 EKD. The CDR3 totals 20 residues.

This clone was seen a few times. The protein given by TCRdb reflects a much larger clone and differs at residue 4 from this DNA's translation, likely from a read error; the protein shown is the DNA's translation. This chain joins TRDV2 and TRDJ1, with D perhaps TRDD3 (5 bases). The J gene is absent in TCRdb and was assigned here via DNA matching to germline. Germline V gives CDR1 GEAIGNYY, CDR2 EKD. This CDR3 has 14 amino acids. Here the CDR3 DNA reads TGTGCCTGTGTCACCTTGGGGCTCGCCGATAAACTCATCTTT. Amino acid sequence: CACVTLGLADKLIF.

This clone was observed at least ten times. The protein recorded in TCRdb matches a much larger clone and deviates from this DNA's translation at residue 8, suggesting a read error; the protein here is obtained by translating the DNA. The chain joins TRDV3 to TRDJ1, with 10 bases fitting TRDD3. The J gene was not available in TCRdb and was assigned here by matching the DNA to germline segments. Trimming at V came to 3 bases and at J to 8 bases, leaving 33 bases not matched to a gene. The CDR3 runs 21 residues. CDR1 and CDR2 (germline): TVYSNPD, GDNSRS (reference sequence). The CDR3 sequence is CAFQTPFFFLSPWGILGKLIF. The DNA for the CDR3 is TGTGCCTTCCAAACTCCCTTCTTCTTCCTTTCGCCTTGGGGGATACTAGGGAAACTCATCTTT.

This clone occurred many times. This may be a read error, as it is one base from a much larger clone. The chain joins TRDV3 to TRDJ1; D possibly matches TRDD2 or TRDD3 (6 bases each). Here the J gene came from matching the DNA to germline, since TCRdb omits it. The germline V gene encodes CDR1 TVYSNPD and CDR2 GDNSRS (reference sequence). V dropped 4 bases and J dropped 4 bases, with 31 bases sitting between them. The CDR3 consists of 18 residues. CDR3 nucleotide sequence: TGTGCCTCCGAGGGGCTTCCTTCCCGTGCTGGGGAACTCGATAAACTCATCTTT. Encoded protein: CASEGLPSRAGELDKLIF. Variable domain in full (rest from reference TRDV3 and TRDJ1): CDKVTQSSPDQTVASGSEVVLLCTYDTVYSNPDLFWYRIRPDYSFQFVFYGDNSRSEGADFTQGRFSVKHILTQKAFHLVISPVRTEDSATYYCASEGLPSRAGELDKLIFGKGTRVTVEP.

This clone was seen more than once but under ten times. Given a far larger clone just one base away, this is likely a sequencing read error. No DNA is shown, since the ends of the CDR3 on it are uncertain; the CDR3 is the one TCRdb lists. The J segment was not called; the V segment is TRDV2; no check of the table's D call, TRDD3, against the DNA was made. With termini counted, the CDR3 has 15 amino acids. From germline, CDR1 is GEAIGNYY and CDR2 EKD. This CDR3 reads CACDTVGGGSLKLIF.

The chain joins TRDV1 to TRDJ1, with 10 bases lining up with TRDD3. The ends lost 3 bases at V and 0 bases at J; junction bases unmatched: 25. CDR3 length equals 23 residues. Looked up from germline, CDR1 is TSWWSYY and CDR2 is QGS. Written as DNA, the CDR3 is TGTGCTCTTGGGGACCTTACTTCCTACCTGTACTGGGGGATTCCACCGTACACCGATAAACTCATCTTT. Amino acids: CALGDLTSYLYWGIPPYTDKLIF.

This clone was seen many times. The CDR3 DNA sequence: TGTGCCTGTGACACCTTAAGAGGTACTGGGGATCGGGAGTACACCGATAAACTCATCTTT. Its protein is CACDTLRGTGDREYTDKLIF. The chain is built from TRDV2 and TRDJ1, with 7 bases that match TRDD3. Because TCRdb records no J gene, it was assigned here through a match of the DNA to germline. V was clipped by 0 bases and J by 0 bases; unmatched bases: 18. The germline gives CDR1 GEAIGNYY, CDR2 EKD. CDR3 length: 20 residues.

This clone was counted a few times. The protein TCRdb lists belongs to a much larger clone and differs from this DNA's translation at residue 18, which points to a read error; the protein shown is made from the DNA. CDR3 loop: CALGELPLPPWGFTLTARLFF. As DNA, the CDR3 is TGTGCTCTTGGGGAGCTACCCCTTCCCCCCTGGGGGTTTACTTTGACAGCACGACTCTTCTTT. This chain uses TRDV1 with TRDJ2; possibly TRDD3 for D (7 bases). In the absence of a J gene in TCRdb, the DNA was matched to germline to assign it here. The germline gives CDR1 TSWWSYY, CDR2 QGS. This CDR3 has 21 residues.

For this clone: This DNA's translation and the protein TCRdb lists, from a much larger clone, do not match at residue 6, likely due to a read error; the protein shown is translated from the DNA. The V gene is TRDV2, the J gene TRDJ3, with D hard to call. The J gene, absent from TCRdb, was called here by matching the DNA to germline. The germline V gene has CDR1 GEAIGNYY and CDR2 EKD. The CDR3 length is 17 residues. V gave up 0 bases and J gave up 0 bases, with 8 bases separating them. The CDR3 DNA reads as TGTGCCTGTGACACCGTAGACGGCTCCTGGGACACCCGACAGATGTTTTTC. Translating gives CACDTVDGSWDTRQMFF.

This clone was observed a handful of times. The protein in TCRdb stems from a much larger clone and differs at residue 10 from this DNA's translation, likely a read error; here the protein is translated from the DNA. The CDR3 region has the DNA TGTGCTCTTGGGGAACCCTCCCCCCCCTGCTGGGCTCCCGGCACCGATAAACTCATCTTT. This translates into CALGEPSPPCWAPGTDKLIF. The chain employs TRDV1 and TRDJ1; a possible D gene is TRDD3 (5 bases). The J gene, missing from TCRdb, was assigned here through DNA to germline matching. Trimming pared 1 base from V and 1 base from J, leaving 25 bases between. Germline values: CDR1 TSWWSYY, CDR2 QGS. The CDR3 sequence is 20 residues long.

Only a few counts were recorded for this clone. A far larger clone is a single base away, which makes a read error likely. Additional DNA sequences in this sample encode the identical CDR3. This chain connects TRDV1 to TRDJ1, with D perhaps TRDD2 or TRDD3 (6 bases each). TCRdb offers no J gene call, so here the DNA was matched to germline to obtain one. Germline CDR1 reads TSWWSYY; CDR2 reads QGS. This CDR3 contains 17 residues. Written as DNA, the CDR3 is TGTGCTCTCGGGGAGGCCTTCCCCCCACTGGGCACCGATAAACTCATCTTT. This gives the protein CALGEAFPPLGTDKLIF.

This clone was seen a few times. This sequence is one base from a far larger clone and is likely a read error. This same CDR3 is encoded by further DNA sequences in the sample. The chain uses TRDV2 and TRDJ1, with 8 bases lining up with TRDD3. The J gene comes from matching the DNA to germline here; TCRdb lacks it. The ends lost 3 bases at V and 5 bases at J; junction bases unmatched: 10. Germline CDR1 reads GEAIGNYY; CDR2 reads EKD. The CDR3 is 15 residues long. The CDR3 here is CACDLLGVLTDKLIF. As DNA, the CDR3 is TGTGCCTGTGACCTACTGGGGGTTCTCACGGATAAACTCATCTTT.

In its sample, this clone was seen many times. The chain is built from TRDV2 and TRDJ1, with a possible D match to TRDD3 (6 bases). CDR1 and CDR2 (germline): GEAIGNYY, EKD. The CDR3 consists of 18 residues. V shed 3 bases and J shed 3 bases, with 25 bases lying between them. The CDR3 DNA reads as TGTGCCTGTGACCCTGTACTGGGAAGCTTGATACGTCCCGATAAACTCATCTTT. Its translation: CACDPVLGSLIRPDKLIF.

Remarks on this clone: The protein TCRdb lists belongs to a much larger clone and differs from this DNA's translation at residue 3, which points to a read error; the protein shown is made from the DNA. The chain has TRDV3 and TRDJ1; 8 bases are shared with TRDD3. The J gene comes from matching the DNA to germline here; TCRdb lacks it. In germline, CDR1 is TVYSNPD, CDR2 GDNSRS (reference sequence). V lost 5 bases and J lost 0; bases outside the gene matches: 35. This CDR3 contains 23 residues. The CDR3 bases are TGTGCCCTTATCTCTCGCGCCTACATCAATTCTTACTGGGGGTCCCGGTACACCGATAAACTCATCTTT. It is translated as CALISRAYINSYWGSRYTDKLIF. The whole variable domain, filled in from reference TRDV3 and TRDJ1, reads CDKVTQSSPDQTVASGSEVVLLCTYDTVYSNPDLFWYRIRPDYSFQFVFYGDNSRSEGADFTQGRFSVKHILTQKAFHLVISPVRTEDSATYYCALISRAYINSYWGSRYTDKLIFGKGTRVTVEP.

A word on this clone: This sequence may be a read error, since a much larger clone differs from it by one base. This CDR3 is also generated by other DNA sequences in the sample. The chain employs TRDV1 and TRDJ2; 12 nucleotides align to TRDD3. The J gene is absent in TCRdb and was assigned here via DNA matching to germline. CDR3 length equals 26 residues. The germline CDR1 and CDR2 sequences are TSWWSYY and QGS. The CDR3 here is CALGEAGEIPNAILGDTHTLTAQLFF. In DNA form, the CDR3 reads TGTGCTCTTGGGGAAGCGGGAGAGATTCCTAACGCCATTCTGGGGGATACGCATACTTTAACAGCACAACTCTTCTTT.

This clone was detected many times. The chain links TRDV1 to TRDJ1, with 8 bases matching TRDD3. No J gene is reported in TCRdb; it was inferred here by comparing the DNA with germline. The CDR3 consists of 20 residues. V shed 0 bases and J 0 bases; nucleotides not matched to a gene: 15. The germline V gene encodes CDR1 TSWWSYY and CDR2 QGS. The CDR3 DNA sequence: TGTGCTCTTGGGGAACTGTCGGTCGGGGCTGGGGGACCTTACACCGATAAACTCATCTTT. Its protein product is CALGELSVGAGGPYTDKLIF.

With respect to this clone: It is likely a read error: a sequence one base away is far more abundant. The same CDR3 can be traced to other DNA sequences in this sample. With the J gene uncalled, the V gene is TRDV1; the table assigns TRDD3, which was not confirmed against the DNA. The CDR3 spans 16 residues. Germline CDR1 TSWWSYY, CDR2 QGS. The CDR3 nucleotides are TGTGCTCTTGGGGAAATGGTTAGGAGATACGCGAGCGAGCTCATCTTT. Translated: CALGEMVRRYASELIF.

Concerning this clone: The protein in TCRdb stems from a much larger clone and differs at residue 6 from this DNA's translation, likely a read error; here the protein is translated from the DNA. The V and J genes are TRDV1 and TRDJ1, with D possibly being TRDD3 (8 bases). The J gene, missing from TCRdb, was assigned here through DNA to germline matching. V was cut by 0 bases and J by 0 bases, with 29 bases left in between. Germline V lookup: CDR1 TSWWSYY, CDR2 QGS. This CDR3 region has 22 residues. The CDR3 here is CALGELYSYFPWWGIHTDKLIF. The CDR3 DNA is TGTGCTCTTGGGGAACTCTATTCCTACTTTCCGTGGTGGGGGATCCACACCGATAAACTCATCTTT.

This clone was found many times. TCRdb has a much larger clone's protein, which differs at residue 10 from the translation of this DNA, likely because of a read error; what is shown is the protein translated from the DNA. Other DNA variants within this sample encode the same CDR3. The J gene has no call, while the V gene is TRDV2; the table's D call of TRDD3 was not tested on the DNA. CDR1 and CDR2 from the germline V gene are GEAIGNYY and EKD. The CDR3 contains 15 residues. CDR3 loop: CACDGLGDRGNKLIF. As DNA, the CDR3 is TGTGCCTGTGACGGGCTGGGGGATAGAGGAAACAAGCTCATCTTT.

This clone has only a few counts. TCRdb has a much larger clone's protein, which differs at residue 12 from the translation of this DNA, likely because of a read error; what is shown is the protein translated from the DNA. CDR3 amino acids: CALGDPSGGIRHIF. CDR3 coding DNA: TGTGCTCTTGGGGACCCTAGTGGCGGAATTAGACACATCTTT. V gene TRDV1 was called; the J gene was not; the D call of TRDD3 is as the table states it, not checked on the DNA. Germline V gene sequence: CDR1 TSWWSYY, CDR2 QGS. The CDR3 sequence is 14 residues long.

This clone was seen more than once but under ten times. TCRdb assigns this DNA the protein of a much larger clone, which departs from its translation at residue 4; this likely reflects a read error, and the protein shown comes from translating the DNA. The J gene is TRDJ1, the V gene TRDV2; D is unresolved. The J gene was not available in TCRdb and was assigned here by matching the DNA to germline segments. V dropped 5 bases and J dropped 1 base, with 10 bases sitting between them. Germline V CDR1 and CDR2: GEAIGNYY, EKD. This CDR3 is built from 13 residues. CDR3 bases: TGTGCCTGTGGCGGAGGGGCCACCGATAAACTCATCTTT. This codes for CACGGGATDKLIF.

V gene TRDV3 combines with J gene TRDJ1, with 9 bases lining up with TRDD3. No J segment appears in TCRdb, so it was assigned here by matching the sequence to germline. The V gene end was trimmed by 3 bases and the J gene end by 0 bases; junction bases not matched to a gene: 29. Germline CDR1 TVYSNPD, CDR2 GDNSRS (reference sequence). This CDR3 contains 22 residues. CDR3 sequence (DNA): TGTGCCTTCCCGCGGGGCCTTCCCCGAAACTGGGGGACGCGCTATTACACCGATAAACTCATCTTT. It yields the protein CAFPRGLPRNWGTRYYTDKLIF.

This clone was observed at least ten times. TCRdb attributes to this sequence the protein of a much larger clone, which differs from the DNA translation at residue 4; a read error is likely, and the protein displayed is translated from the DNA. The chain uses TRDV2 and TRDJ1; TRDD3 aligns across 9 bases. The J gene, not given by TCRdb, was assigned here from a germline match of the nucleotide sequence. Germline V gives CDR1 GEAIGNYY, CDR2 EKD. This CDR3 has 19 residues. The CDR3 nucleotides are TGTGCCTGTAACACTTTGAGCCCCACTGGGGGACGGTACACCGATAAACTCATCTTT. Amino acid sequence: CACNTLSPTGGRYTDKLIF.